This TCR beta chain was documented in a study of cytomegalovirus exposure and HLA in healthy donors (dated by TCRdb to 2016 to 2017). Broadly, across the study: In an earlier analysis of about 560 of the donors, 276 Gb of sequence data and some 100 million unique TCR beta sequences from some 170 million T cells were reported. Roughly 310 gigabases of sequencing data and tens of millions of unique TCR sequences were included in an early release covering around 600 HLA-typed donors. Of the roughly 400 genotyped donors, 65% to 90% were placed in the genetic ancestry cluster associated with self-reported Caucasian donors. The study was designed to test whether signatures of past pathogen exposure could be identified by cataloging public T cell receptors. The study used immunosequencing to profile the T cell repertoires of around 600 subjects and linked those repertoires to cytomegalovirus serostatus. Along with the roughly 610-subject first cohort, a separate validation cohort of over a hundred different subjects was used. High-throughput TCR immunosequencing, statistical association of individual TCRs with disease status, and machine learning were combined to predict cytomegalovirus infection status. In a later analysis, previously published TCR beta repertoires from 500 to 750 donors were re-analyzed and high-resolution HLA genotyping was added so that TCR occurrence patterns could be studied. Rather than using new phenotypic data, the later analysis identified candidate immune exposures from TCR beta sequences and from how often those sequences occurred across donors. An earlier analysis of nearly 600 of the donors applied high-throughput TCR beta sequencing to assess whether each TCR beta V gene segment acted as functional or pseudogenic. Donor age, sex, ethnicity and CMV serostatus were compiled together with the repertoire data. A later genetic analysis took genome-wide SNP genotypes for 398 of the 666 donors and used that subset as a discovery cohort. All discovery cohort repertoires had been generated on a single sequencing platform. HLA typing included class I and class II loci at four-digit resolution. Typing coverage varied by locus: roughly 629-640 donors for A, B, C, DRB1 and DQB1; around 560 for DQA1; about 570 for DPA1; around 450 for DPB1. Four or five DR-DQ haplotypes were treated as single units for association and clustering because of strong linkage in the cohort. Among about 410 genotyped donors of the cohort, an average of about 240,000 unique TCR beta nucleotide sequences was sequenced per donor, of which approximately 18% were non-productive. The paper as a whole reports these results and caveats: A later analysis associated 15,000 to 20,000 TCR beta sequences with specific HLA alleles at a false discovery rate of 0.05. According to a later analysis, TCR association rates differed among HLA loci, with DRB1 alleles showing the most associated TCRs and HLA-C alleles showing the fewest. For the cohort, immune exposure information was limited to CMV serostatus. In this cohort, only TCR beta chains were sequenced, and detectable features were limited by the absence of alpha or paired-chain data. According to a later genetic analysis, donors in an Asian-associated ancestry cluster had fewer N-insertions in productive TCRs than the approximately 630-donor mean. Some IMGT-functional V segments, including TRBV6-2 and TRBV6-3, could not be told apart with the 87-base-pair reads, so those segments were excluded. The presence/absence analyses assumed that sequencing depth was roughly uniform across donors, and that assumption may not be true. Broadly in line with IMGT annotations, most TCR beta V segments showed up in productive rearrangements about 87% or about 30% of the time in an earlier analysis of 587 of the donors. Strong co-occurrence of HLA alleles, especially DR and DQ, made assigning TCR associations to individual alleles difficult. In both the original and validation cohorts, the classifier was reported to diagnose cytomegalovirus status with high specificity and sensitivity. Correlated functional status among segregating V segments might be attributable to linkage disequilibrium, but an unknown experimental factor could not be ruled out. The authors suggested that the approach could potentially be generalized to other disease states and immunological phenotypes. According to a later analysis, most CMV-associated TCR beta chains appeared to be HLA-restricted, and the HLA associations seemed to be driven largely by CMV exposure. The sequencing pipeline was judged likely to have produced a cluster of highly shared sequence variants as a technical artifact. In the study, some 160 TCR beta chains were listed as associated with cytomegalovirus. Because counts were too low, 15 to 20 rarely observed V segments, including chromosome 9 orphons, were left out of the earlier analysis of 500 to 650 of the donors. HLA typing was unavailable for some donors at each locus, so association tests used only the typed subset. A later analysis found that HLA-associated TCR beta chains were more clonally expanded and had lower generation probabilities than equally common non-associated chains. In a later analysis, several top co-occurrence clusters were reported to appear linked to parvovirus B19, influenza, CMV and Epstein-Barr virus. While some public TCRs were present in many individuals, most TCR sequences turned up only very rarely across donors. A further reported finding was that TCR beta sequences accurately predicted the HLA-A and HLA-B alleles for most subjects in the first cohort. In vitro tests confirmed that a few of the cytomegalovirus-associated TCR beta chains recognize cytomegalovirus antigens. V-gene and J-gene trimming of TCR beta chains was associated with a missense DCLRE1C variant in a later genetic analysis, and the association was replicated in an independent cohort.

The cohort was made up of 650 to 700 healthy bone marrow donors. At the time of sampling, every cohort member was nominally healthy, though immune exposures that went unrecorded were likely present. The donor was CMV seropositive and belonged to the group of 250 to 300 seropositive cohort members. A peripheral blood sample was provided by each donor, and peripheral blood mononuclear cells were used for TCR beta sequencing. Genomic DNA was extracted from the blood cell samples with the Qiagen DNeasy Blood Extraction Kit. Counted from cysteine to phenylalanine, this CDR3 has 15 amino acids. Just CDR3 DNA is preserved here, 45 bases in frame from base 1. Trimming removed 7 bases from V and 1 base from J, leaving 17 bases between the germline ends. The germline V gene provides CDR1 SNHLY and CDR2 FYNNEI. The library was built by means of the immunoSEQ multiplex PCR assay. A mixture of 60 forward primers for TCR Vbeta segments and 13 reverse primers for TCR Jbeta segments was used in the multiplex PCR. Amplification of the CDR3 region of rearranged TCR beta genes was performed with a multiplex PCR assay on genomic DNA. The Illumina HiSeq System was used to sequence the amplified TCR beta libraries as 87-base-pair reads. On the study's bioinformatics: In a later analysis, tens of millions of unique TCR beta chains were counted across the 650 to 700 repertoires, and roughly 10 million of these chains were shared by at least two donors. To remove PCR and sequencing errors, raw reads were error-corrected and collapsed into unique sequences using a nearest-neighbor algorithm that merged closely related sequences. CDR3 sequences were aligned to IMGT reference sequences to assign V, D and J gene segments. For a sequence to be retained, at least a six-nucleotide match to both a V gene segment and a J gene segment was required. Rearrangements were classified as productive when the CDR3 lacked stop codons and remained in frame with V and J, and all other rearrangements were classified as non-productive. Following IMGT convention, CDR3 was defined as the stretch from the second conserved V-encoded cysteine up to the conserved J-encoded phenylalanine. The earlier analysis of about 500 of the donors excluded sequences that lacked an unambiguous match to a single V gene segment. In an earlier analysis of a few hundred of the donors, V segments were called functional above 56.7% productive rearrangements and were called segregating when the between-donor standard deviation exceeded 5%. A statistical classification framework was built for diagnosing cytomegalovirus status from the catalog of TCR beta chain sequences. In a later analysis, V and J genes were assigned by comparing TCR nucleotide sequences against IMGT/GENE-DB human TR gene sequences. Using the TCRdist pipeline, a later analysis assigned CDR3 sequences along with most-parsimonious VDJ recombination scenarios. In a later analysis, every TCR beta chain was defined by the combination of its CDR3 amino acid sequence and its V-gene family, and reads without a unique V-gene family were dropped. As a way to deal with suspected cross-contamination and a sequencing artifact, a later analysis dropped nearly 600 nucleotide sequences that were highly shared and had low generation probability. For each public chain, a later analysis derived a clonal expansion index from normalized ranks of inferred template counts within each repertoire. In a later analysis, generation probabilities were computed with a VDJ recombination model fitted to out-of-frame rearrangements, and the resulting probabilities were checked against IGoR. In a later analysis, TCR-TCR, TCR-HLA and TCR-CMV co-occurrence was scored with hypergeometric tests, and a repertoire-size bias correction was applied to TCR pairs. A later analysis estimated false discovery rates by permuting HLA or CMV assignments 20 times. In a later analysis, co-occurring TCRs were grouped using DBSCAN, with TCRdist sequence similarity added in when clustering inside HLA-allele-positive subsets. Co-occurrence clustering excluded repertoires with fewer than 30,000 or more than 120,000 public chains, plus five with anomalous nucleotide sharing. Drawn from immuneACCESS, this table holds only the in-frame rearrangements with V and J called that TCRdb kept. Clones are partly lost; checked studies trace under half to an unresolved V gene and leave the rest unexplained. V and J calls and clone size are those listed in that table; D and trimming were worked out from the DNA. Recorded for this sample are about 170,000 clones; about 75% of them occurred a single time. The ten most abundant clones make up approximately 3% of the sample.

This clone showed up just a few times. Its specific antigen is unknown. No base qualities exist here, and no much larger clone lies one base off it. The chain is encoded by TRBV2 joined to TRBJ2-7; a tentative D call is TRBD2 (6 bases match). This receptor was identified in a woman aged 50 to 60 in good health and CMV-seropositive. The sample consisted of PBMCs. Here the CDR3 is given as CASKAEGDSSYEQYF. The DNA sequence is given as TGTGCCAGCAAGGCGGAGGGTGACAGTTCCTACGAGCAGTACTTC.